Each of the 29 T cell receptor beta chains below was sequenced from the same sample in a study of T cells after yellow fever vaccination. TCRdb fed the 5' RACE reads into MiXCR, producing one record per CDR3 protein. The sample lists under 300,000 distinct CDR3 sequences, 6.9% occurring once. The material sequenced was CD4+ T cells sorted from PBMCs, taken 15 days after the yellow fever booster vaccination. Source of these receptors: a man aged 25 to 40 who received the YFV17D yellow fever vaccine.

This clonotype was seen a handful of times. V is TRBV11-2 and J is TRBJ2-1; a possible D gene is TRBD2 (7 bases). The V and J ends lost 5 bases and 7 bases respectively, with 15 bases between them. The CDR3 extends over 14 amino acids. Germline V CDR1 and CDR2: SGHAT, FQNNGV. CDR3 sequence: CASSPPRGANEQFF. The CDR3 DNA is TGTGCCAGCAGCCCCCCCCGGGGGGCAAATGAGCAGTTCTTC.

The chain joins TRBV20-1 to TRBJ2-1; 13 nucleotides agree with TRBD2. After removal of 6 bases from V and 8 bases from J, the junction contained 7 bases not matched to a gene. Germline V gene sequence: CDR1 DFQATT, CDR2 SNEGSKA (reference sequence). This CDR3 contains 14 residues. This CDR3 reads CSAGTSGIRYEQFF. CDR3 in DNA: TGCAGTGCGGGGACTAGCGGGATAAGATATGAGCAGTTCTTC.

The table lists this clonotype with a few counts. This chain connects TRBV7-2 to TRBJ1-2; D is possibly TRBD1 (5 bases). The ends were cut back, 2 bases at V and 7 bases at J, with 14 bases in the middle. There are 14 residues in the CDR3. Germline V gene data show CDR1 as SGHTA and CDR2 as FQGNSA. CDR3 sequence (DNA): TGTGCCAGCAGCTTAAGGTTGCAGGGTCGTGGCTACACCTTC. Translated: CASSLRLQGRGYTF. The complete variable domain, with remaining parts taken from reference TRBV7-2 and TRBJ1-2, reads GAGVSQSPSNKVTEKGKDVELRCDPISGHTALYWYRQSLGQGLEFLIYFQGNSAPDKSGLPSDRFSAERTGGSVSTLTIQRTQQEDSAVYLCASSLRLQGRGYTFGSGTRLTVV.

This clonotype was seen ten or more times. J is TRBJ1-2 and V is TRBV9; TRBD1 matches at 10 bases. Unmatched junction bases numbered 4, after V lost 3 bases and J lost 2 bases. Germline V gene data show CDR1 as SGDLS and CDR2 as YYNGEE. There are 15 residues in the CDR3. The CDR3 DNA is TGTGCCAGCAGCGACCGGGACAGGGGAAACTATGGCTACACCTTC. It specifies CASSDRDRGNYGYTF.

A few counts support this clonotype. Written as DNA, the CDR3 is TGCGCCAGCAGCTTGGACGGTTATCTCGATGAGCAGTTCTTC. Its protein product is CASSLDGYLDEQFF. The chain recombines TRBV5-1 with TRBJ2-1; D remains ambiguous. The V gene lost 0 bases and the J gene lost 8 bases, with 12 bases spanning the gap. This CDR3 is built from 14 residues. The V gene's germline CDR1 is SGHRS and CDR2 YFSETQ.

This clonotype was picked up a small number of times. This rearrangement joins TRBV7-2 to TRBJ2-4; D possibly uses TRBD1 or TRBD2 (6 bases each). Looked up from germline, CDR1 is SGHTA and CDR2 is FQGNSA. CDR3 length equals 16 residues. The V end was cut by 5 bases, the J end by 0 bases, with 14 bases between. The CDR3 here is CASSLLRGLAKNIQYF. The CDR3 DNA is TGTGCCAGCAGCCTCCTCCGGGGGCTAGCCAAAAACATTCAGTACTTC.

V and J are TRBV10-3 and TRBJ1-1, with TRBD1 as a possible D gene (6 bases). Trimming shortened V by 6 bases and J by 1 base, and 12 bases separated the two germline ends. The germline V gene encodes CDR1 ENHRY and CDR2 SYGVKD. This CDR3 comprises 14 residues. In DNA, the CDR3 is TGTGCCATCAGAGACGGACAGAAGAACACTGAAGCTTTCTTT. It encodes CAIRDGQKNTEAFF.

This clonotype appeared a few times. The V and J genes are TRBV9 and TRBJ2-5; D is tentatively TRBD1 or TRBD2 (5 bases each). Germline V gene lookup returns CDR1 SGDLS and CDR2 YYNGEE. The CDR3 covers 15 residues. The ends were cut back, 7 bases at V and 5 bases at J, with 21 bases in the middle. The CDR3 region has the DNA TGTGCCAGCCCGGGGCAGGGTTTTAAAGAGGAGACCCAGTACTTC. Translation: CASPGQGFKEETQYF.

This clonotype was seen a handful of times. The rearrangement joins TRBV18 to TRBJ2-2; perhaps TRBD1 as D (5 bases). Germline CDR1 reads KGHSH; CDR2 reads LQKENI. The CDR3 covers 16 residues. With 6 bases removed from V and 0 bases from J, the gap between germline ends came to 14 bases. Here the CDR3 reads CASSQQETSNTGELFF. Written as DNA, the CDR3 is TGTGCCAGCTCCCAACAGGAGACATCGAACACCGGGGAGCTGTTTTTT.

This clonotype showed up just a few times. The genes are TRBV7-9 and TRBJ2-7; 11 positions agree with TRBD1. Per the germline V gene, CDR1 is SEHNR and CDR2 is FQNEAQ (reference sequence). The trim removed 5 bases at V and 5 bases at J, leaving 5 bases unmatched. There are 14 residues in the CDR3. The CDR3 region is CASSVMGQGDEQYF. CDR3 coding DNA: TGTGCCAGCAGCGTAATGGGACAGGGGGACGAGCAGTACTTC.

The chain recombines TRBV5-1 with TRBJ2-6, with D maybe TRBD2 (5 bases). Germline CDR1 SGHRS, CDR2 YFSETQ. CDR3 length equals 16 residues. Deletions cut 0 bases from V and 0 bases from J, with 7 bases between. CDR3 nucleotide sequence: TGCGCCAGCAGCTTGGGAGGGTCCTCTGGGGCCAACGTCCTGACTTTC. Protein product: CASSLGGSSGANVLTF.

In its sample, this clonotype was seen many times. The rearrangement links TRBV5-4 to TRBJ2-1; TRBD1 might be the D (5 bases). The CDR3 runs 13 residues. Germline V CDR1 and CDR2: SGHNT, YYREEE (reference sequence). V dropped 1 base and J dropped 4 bases, with 6 bases sitting between them. CDR3 sequence (DNA): TGTGCCAGCAGCTTGCCAGGGTACAATGAGCAGTTCTTC. Protein: CASSLPGYNEQFF.

This clonotype was counted many times. The V gene is TRBV20-1, the J gene TRBJ2-7, with D possibly TRBD2 on 5 matching bases. The CDR3 sequence is 14 residues long. V lost 0 bases and J lost 2, with 11 bases in between. CDR1 and CDR2 from the germline V gene are DFQATT and SNEGSKA (reference sequence). Written as DNA, the CDR3 is TGCAGTGCTAGAGATCGGAGAGGGACCTACGAGCAGTACTTC. Translated: CSARDRRGTYEQYF.

The chain couples TRBV20-1 to TRBJ2-1; the match to TRBD2 covers 12 bases. Unmatched junction bases numbered 3, after V lost 6 bases and J lost 0 bases. CDR1 DFQATT and CDR2 SNEGSKA come from the germline V gene (reference sequence). The CDR3 loop spans 15 amino acids. The CDR3 region is CSALTSGSSYNEQFF. As DNA, the CDR3 is TGCAGTGCCCTGACTAGCGGGAGCTCCTACAATGAGCAGTTCTTC.

The sample holds a few counts of this clonotype. This chain links TRBV7-2 with TRBJ2-7; no clear D. The CDR3 spans 15 residues. The germline V and J ends were trimmed by 1 base and 1 base, with 11 bases remaining between them. The V gene's germline CDR1 is SGHTA and CDR2 FQGNSA. CDR3 amino acids: CASSLGSPASYEQYF. DNA for the CDR3: TGTGCCAGCAGCTTAGGGAGCCCAGCTTCCTACGAGCAGTACTTC. The full variable domain, with the rest looked up from reference TRBV7-2 and TRBJ2-7, is GAGVSQSPSNKVTEKGKDVELRCDPISGHTALYWYRQSLGQGLEFLIYFQGNSAPDKSGLPSDRFSAERTGGSVSTLTIQRTQQEDSAVYLCASSLGSPASYEQYFGPGTRLTVT.

This clonotype was counted a few times. The chain combines TRBV7-6 with TRBJ2-1; 7 nucleotides match TRBD1. The CDR3 has 15 residues. V lost 5 bases to trimming and J lost 0 bases; unmatched junction nucleotides: 4. Germline loops: CDR1 SGHVS, CDR2 FNYEAQ. The CDR3 coding sequence is TGTGCCAGCAGCCCGGGACAGATCTCCTACAATGAGCAGTTCTTC. Amino acid sequence: CASSPGQISYNEQFF.

This clonotype was observed a few times. The chain recombines TRBV24-1 with TRBJ2-4; D possibly corresponds to TRBD1 (5 bases). V was shortened by 3 bases and J by 2 bases, with 10 bases between the two germline ends. CDR1 and CDR2 from the germline V gene are KGHDR and SFDVKD. This CDR3 spans 15 amino acids. Written as DNA, the CDR3 is TGTGCCACCAGTGATGGGGCAGTACCCAAAAACATTCAGTACTTC. This gives the protein CATSDGAVPKNIQYF.

This clonotype occurred a few times. The chain recombines TRBV5-6 with TRBJ2-2; 9 bases map to TRBD1. The CDR3 sequence is 17 residues long. Germline values: CDR1 SGHDT, CDR2 YYEEEE. Trimming took 1 base from V and 4 from J; bases not matched to a gene: 8. The CDR3 reads CASSLSSGTGFTGELFF. The CDR3 bases are TGTGCCAGCAGCTTGTCCTCCGGGACAGGGTTCACCGGGGAGCTGTTTTTT.

This clonotype was recorded a few times. The chain carries TRBV12-3 or TRBV12-4 and TRBJ1-2; 10 bases align to TRBD1. The J segment lost 4 bases and the V segment lost 5 bases, leaving 10 bases of the junction unmatched. There are 16 residues in the CDR3. CDR3 sequence: CASSPSRDRGFYGYTF. Here the CDR3 DNA reads TGTGCCAGCAGTCCCTCCCGGGACAGGGGATTCTATGGCTACACCTTC.

This clonotype has at least ten counts. The chain is built from TRBV27 and TRBJ2-7; D ambiguous. CDR1 is MNHEY and CDR2 is SMNVEV in the germline V gene (reference sequence). This CDR3 spans 14 amino acids. Trimming shortened V by 5 bases and J by 3 bases, and 14 bases separated the two germline ends. The CDR3 DNA sequence: TGTGCCAGCAGTCCTAACACACCCATCTACGAGCAGTACTTC. Its protein is CASSPNTPIYEQYF.

In this sample, this clonotype turned up a few times. The rearrangement uses TRBV21-1 and TRBJ2-1; the DNA was not compared with TRBD1, the D call given in the table. TRBV21-1 is recorded as a pseudogene. The CDR3 sequence is 16 residues long. CDR3 in amino acids: CASSKDQDRANNEQFF. CDR3 nucleotides: TGTGCCAGCAGCAAAGATCAGGACAGGGCCAACAATGAGCAGTTCTTC.

The chain is built from TRBV11-2 and TRBJ2-2; 7 bases line up with TRBD1. Germline values: CDR1 SGHAT, CDR2 FQNNGV. Losses at the gene ends were 4 bases for V and 6 bases for J; bases not matched to a gene: 5. The CDR3 loop spans 14 amino acids. CDR3 nucleotide sequence: TGTGCCAGCAGCTCTAGGGACAGATCCGGGGAGCTGTTTTTT. It yields the protein CASSSRDRSGELFF.

On this clonotype: This CDR3 is missing its conserved last phenylalanine or tryptophan, likely due to a read error. V is TRBV12-3 or TRBV12-4 and J is TRBJ2-5; D perhaps matches TRBD2 (6 bases). The CDR3 runs 14 residues. With 4 bases removed from V and 3 bases from J, the gap between germline ends came to 12 bases. CDR3 in DNA: TGTGCCAGCAGTTGGGCAGGGAGGAAAGAGACCCAGTACTCC. Translating gives CASSWAGRKETQYS.

This clonotype was seen a handful of times. This chain joins TRBV11-3 and TRBJ2-7; no clear D. The germline V gene has CDR1 SGHNT and CDR2 YENEEA. CDR3 length: 13 amino acids. V lost 5 bases, J lost 0 bases, and 8 bases lay in between. This chain's CDR3 is CASSLLGSYEQYF. The CDR3 DNA sequence: TGTGCCAGCAGCCTTCTGGGCTCCTACGAGCAGTACTTC.

This clonotype was counted ten times or more. J is TRBJ2-3 and V is TRBV20-1; D perhaps matches TRBD2 (6 bases). Trimming stripped 4 bases from V and 6 bases from J, with 14 bases between. Germline CDR1 reads DFQATT; CDR2 reads SNEGSKA (reference sequence). The CDR3 totals 13 residues. Written as DNA, the CDR3 is TGCAGTGCTATCCTCCCGGGGGAGGATACGCAGTATTTT. It codes for CSAILPGEDTQYF.

The V and J genes are TRBV12-3 or TRBV12-4 and TRBJ2-7, with D uncertain. The V end was cut by 3 bases, the J end by 2 bases, with 8 bases between. The CDR3 contains 13 residues. CDR3 sequence (DNA): TGTGCCAGCAGTTTCGTGGCAGCCTACGAGCAGTACTTC. It yields the protein CASSFVAAYEQYF.

The DNA for the CDR3 is TGTGCCAGCGGTTCAGGACGTTTTTTAGGTCAAGAGACCCAGTACTTC. This encodes CASGSGRFLGQETQYF. The V gene is TRBV7-8, the J gene TRBJ2-5; no firm D call. Per germline, CDR1 SGHVS and CDR2 FQNEAQ. Trimming left V 8 bases short and J 2 bases short, with 21 bases between. The CDR3 extends over 16 amino acids.

Ten or more counts support this clonotype. The chain links TRBV5-6 to TRBJ1-1, with D unclear. The CDR3 covers 14 residues. The ends were cut back, 0 bases at V and 4 bases at J, with 10 bases in the middle. CDR1 and CDR2 from the germline V gene are SGHDT and YYEEEE. The CDR3 DNA follows: TGTGCCAGCAGCTTGGGCGATGCGATCACTGAAGCTTTCTTT. The encoded protein is CASSLGDAITEAFF.

This clonotype came up a few times. The gene calls are TRBV25-1 and TRBJ2-1; no definite D call. Germline CDR1 is MGHDK and CDR2 is SYGVNS. This CDR3 has 15 residues. Trimming pared 5 bases from V and 7 bases from J, leaving 18 bases between. The CDR3 DNA sequence: TGTGCCAGCAGTCTAGAGGCCGTATTAGGGAATGAGCAGTTCTTC. Amino acids: CASSLEAVLGNEQFF.